Described below is a single TCR beta chain sequence and its context. The antigen is undetermined. This sample is part of a study of shared clonotypes between healthy human individuals. Study-level results: Generally, naive subsets (rather than memory subsets) showed larger estimated richness.

The CDR3 is made up of 14 amino acids. The ends were cut back, 3 bases at V and 7 bases at J, with 12 bases in the middle. Germline CDR1 and CDR2: LNHDA and SQIVND (reference sequence). CD4+ cells yielded CD45RA+ naive and CD45RA-negative memory subsets. At the deep level, the assay was run. Assay used: immunoSEQ multiplex PCR; TCRdb lists only in-frame clones, some missing. The sample comprises over a million clones, more than 60% of which are singletons, and around 1.5% rests with the top ten. Sequences were obtained from memory CD4+ T cells sorted from blood. Specified subset: CD45RA-negative fraction. The receptor was derived from a man in his late teens or twenties in good health. The genes are TRBV19 and TRBJ1-4; D remains ambiguous. The CDR3 reads CASSIPSWGEKLFF. CDR3 in DNA: TGTGCCAGTAGTATCCCCTCGTGGGGTGAAAAACTGTTTTTT.